Shown below are 5 T cell receptor beta chains from a single sample sequenced in a study of tumor-infiltrating lymphocytes in primary liver carcinoma. Total RNA (approximately 450 ng) served as template for TCR beta cDNA synthesis primed by a constant-region primer. ARM-PCR, slightly modified, supplied the TCR beta libraries through three nested multiplex PCR rounds. Both of the initial two PCR rounds ran for nine to eleven cycles and employed TRBV1-TRBV30 forward primers alongside a C-beta reverse primer. TCRdb called the multiplex PCR reads again in MiXCR, with one record for every CDR3 protein. The sample contains around 210,000 distinct CDR3 sequences, approximately 64% of which appear only once. They got blood RNA out of unsorted whole blood and also pulled out germline DNA. Sequenced: peripheral blood. These receptors were obtained from a woman in her sixties or seventies with primary liver carcinoma and hepatitis B virus infection.

On this clonotype itself: The junction differs from germline at one of its ends, possibly a read error. The CDR3 protein is CASSEIMGLGVQLF. The CDR3 region has the DNA TGTGCCAGCAGCGAAATAATGGGGTTAGGTGTGCAGCTCTTC. The V and J genes are TRBV11-2 and TRBJ2-1; D remains ambiguous. Per germline, CDR1 SGHAT and CDR2 FQNNGV. The CDR3 length is 14 residues.

Worth noting for this clonotype: The junction departs from the called germline gene at one end, perhaps through a read error. V usage is TRBV5-1 and J usage is TRBJ2-5; the match to TRBD1 covers 7 bases. CDR3 length: 17 amino acids. The germline gives CDR1 SGHRS, CDR2 YFSETQ. This CDR3 is CASSLRWAAGGQDTQYF. In DNA form, the CDR3 reads TGCGCCAGCAGCTTGCGATGGGCGGCAGGGGGACAAGATACCCAGTACTTC.

This clonotype was counted a single time. A read error may produce the germline difference seen at one junction end. The rearrangement uses TRBV6-1 and TRBJ2-7, with D possibly matching TRBD1 (6 bases). The length of the CDR3 is 13 residues. Germline V gives CDR1 MNHNS, CDR2 SASEGT. The CDR3 protein is CVSSETGSWEQHF. CDR3 coding DNA: TGTGTCAGCAGCGAAACAGGGAGCTGGGAGCAGCACTTC.

To note about this clonotype: The junction does not match germline at one end; this may be a read error. This chain connects TRBV29-1 to TRBJ2-3, with a possible D match to TRBD2 (6 bases). CDR3 length: 14 residues. Per germline, CDR1 SQVTM and CDR2 ANQGSEA. The DNA for the CDR3 is TGCAGCGTTGAGGGCGGGGCCATCACAGATGCGCAGTATTTT. It yields the protein CSVEGGAITDAQYF.

A word on this clonotype: A single base separates this from a much larger clone, so it may be a read error. The chain employs TRBV4-1 and TRBJ2-1; TRBD2 aligns across 11 bases. Looked up from germline, CDR1 is MGHRA and CDR2 is YSYEKL. This CDR3 comprises 20 residues. This CDR3 is CASSQAATSGSVSLRNEQLF. The CDR3 DNA follows: TGCGCCAGCAGCCAAGCGGCCACTAGCGGGAGTGTCTCGTTAAGGAATGAGCAGCTCTTC.